The TCR beta chain described here comes from a study of response to subunit inactivated influenza vaccine (dated by TCRdb to the late 2010s). Turning to the overall study: The study used deep quantitative T cell receptor repertoire profiling to track responses to a trivalent subunit inactivated influenza vaccine. Summary of the overall study and its limitations: The authors proposed that each seasonal influenza vaccination may bring in only a limited number of new T cells.

Library creation used RT-PCR. The sequencer listed for this sample is Illumina HiSeq 2500. The public sequencing data were trimmed at Q25 with fastp and processed into clonotypes with MiXCR by TCRdb, which kept only in-frame beta chains. Rows are unified per CDR3 protein, each entry keeping the most common DNA and genes. This sample comprises about 800,000 distinct CDR3 sequences, less than 25% of them detected only once. Of the sample, roughly a tenth falls within the top ten clones. At the junction V is shortened by 6 bases and J by 5 bases, with 11 bases in between. From the cysteine through the phenylalanine, the CDR3 covers 12 amino acids. This entry keeps only the CDR3 DNA: 36 bases, framed from base 1. In the germline V gene, CDR1 corresponds to SNHLY and CDR2 to FYNNEI. This clonotype was recorded a few times. This clone's antigen is unknown. Per-base qualities were not stored, and no clone one base away is much larger.

The TCR was taken from a middle-aged man who received an inactivated influenza vaccine. Donor details come from another sample of the same person, matched by shared clones. The sequence is built from TRBV2 and TRBJ2-7; the D gene lacks a confident call. Sequenced material: PBMCs from blood, taken more than 4 days after vaccination. CDR3 protein: CASRTASHEQYF. The DNA sequence follows: TGTGCCAGCAGGACCGCATCCCACGAGCAGTACTTC.